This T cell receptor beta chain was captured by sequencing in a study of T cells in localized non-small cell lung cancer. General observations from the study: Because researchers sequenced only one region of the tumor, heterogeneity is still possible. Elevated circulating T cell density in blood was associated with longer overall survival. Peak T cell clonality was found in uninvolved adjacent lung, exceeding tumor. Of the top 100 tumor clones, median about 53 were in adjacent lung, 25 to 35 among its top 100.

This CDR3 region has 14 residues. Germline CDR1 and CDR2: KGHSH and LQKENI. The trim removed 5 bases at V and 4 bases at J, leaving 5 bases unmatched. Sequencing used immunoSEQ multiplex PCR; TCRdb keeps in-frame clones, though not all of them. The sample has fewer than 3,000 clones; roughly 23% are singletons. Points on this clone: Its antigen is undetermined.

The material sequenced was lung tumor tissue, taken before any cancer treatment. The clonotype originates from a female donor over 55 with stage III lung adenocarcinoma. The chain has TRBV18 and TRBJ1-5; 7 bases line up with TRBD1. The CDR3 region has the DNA TGTGCCAGCTCAAGGCAGGGGGAGAATCAGCCCCAGCATTTT. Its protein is CASSRQGENQPQHF.